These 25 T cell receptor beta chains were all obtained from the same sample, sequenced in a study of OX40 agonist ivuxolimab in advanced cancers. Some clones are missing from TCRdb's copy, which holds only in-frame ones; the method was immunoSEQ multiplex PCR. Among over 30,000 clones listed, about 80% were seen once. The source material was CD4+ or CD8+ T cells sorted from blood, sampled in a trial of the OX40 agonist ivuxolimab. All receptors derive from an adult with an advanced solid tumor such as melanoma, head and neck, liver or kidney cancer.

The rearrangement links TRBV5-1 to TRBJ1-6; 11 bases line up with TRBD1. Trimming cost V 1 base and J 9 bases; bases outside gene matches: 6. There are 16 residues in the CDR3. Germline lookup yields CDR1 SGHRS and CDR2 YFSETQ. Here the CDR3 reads CASSLSSDRGRSPLHF. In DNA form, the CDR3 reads TGCGCCAGCAGCTTGTCTTCGGACAGGGGGCGTTCACCCCTCCACTTT. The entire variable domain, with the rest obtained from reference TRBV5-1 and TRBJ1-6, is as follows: KAGVTQTPRYLIKTRGQQVTLSCSPISGHRSVSWYQQTPGQGLQFLFEYFSETQRNKGNFPGRFSGRQFSNSRSEMNVSTLELGDSALYLCASSLSSDRGRSPLHFGNGTRLTVT.

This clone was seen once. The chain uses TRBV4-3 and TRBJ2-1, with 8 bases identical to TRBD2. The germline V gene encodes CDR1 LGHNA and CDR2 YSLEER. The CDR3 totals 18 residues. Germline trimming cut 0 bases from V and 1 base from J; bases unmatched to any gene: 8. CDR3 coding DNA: TGCGCCAGCAGCCAAGAGTGGGGTACTAGCGGATCCTACAATGAGCAGTTCTTC. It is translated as CASSQEWGTSGSYNEQFF.

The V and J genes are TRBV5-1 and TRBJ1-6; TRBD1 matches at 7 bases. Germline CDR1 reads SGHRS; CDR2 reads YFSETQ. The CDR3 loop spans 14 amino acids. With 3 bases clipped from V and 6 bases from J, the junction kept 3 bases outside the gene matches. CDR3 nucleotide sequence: TGCGCCAGCAGCTGGGGACAGTCTAATTCACCCCTCCACTTT. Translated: CASSWGQSNSPLHF.

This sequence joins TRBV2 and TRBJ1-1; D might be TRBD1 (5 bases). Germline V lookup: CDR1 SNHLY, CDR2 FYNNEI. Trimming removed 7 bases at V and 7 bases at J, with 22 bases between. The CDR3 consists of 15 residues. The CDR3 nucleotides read TGTGCCAGCACCATCGGCCGAAGAAGGGGAGGTGAAGCTTTCTTT. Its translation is CASTIGRRRGGEAFF.

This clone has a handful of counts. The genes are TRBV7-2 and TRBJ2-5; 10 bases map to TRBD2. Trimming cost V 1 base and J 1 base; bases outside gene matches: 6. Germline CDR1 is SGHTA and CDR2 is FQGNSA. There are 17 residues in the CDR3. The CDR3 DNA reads TGTGCCAGCAGCTTAGGCCCGGCTAGCGGGGGCCAAGAGACCCAGTACTTC. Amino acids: CASSLGPASGGQETQYF.

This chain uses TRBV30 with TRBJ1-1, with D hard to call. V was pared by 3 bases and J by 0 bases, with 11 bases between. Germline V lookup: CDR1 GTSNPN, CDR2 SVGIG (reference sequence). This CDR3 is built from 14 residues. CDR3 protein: CAWSSDPMNTEAFF. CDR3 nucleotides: TGTGCCTGGAGCTCGGACCCTATGAACACTGAAGCTTTCTTT.

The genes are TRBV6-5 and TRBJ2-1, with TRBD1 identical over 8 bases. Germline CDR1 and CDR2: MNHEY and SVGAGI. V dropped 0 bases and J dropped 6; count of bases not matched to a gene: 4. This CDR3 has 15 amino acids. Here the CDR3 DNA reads TGTGCCAGCAGTTACTCGAATACAGGGGGCAATGAGCAGTTCTTC. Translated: CASSYSNTGGNEQFF.

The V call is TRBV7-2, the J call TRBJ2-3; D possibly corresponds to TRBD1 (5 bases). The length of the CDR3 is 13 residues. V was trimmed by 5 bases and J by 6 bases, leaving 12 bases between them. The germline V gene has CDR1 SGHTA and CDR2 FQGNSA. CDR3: CASSPTRADTQYF. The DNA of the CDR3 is TGTGCCAGCAGCCCCACCAGGGCCGATACGCAGTATTTT.

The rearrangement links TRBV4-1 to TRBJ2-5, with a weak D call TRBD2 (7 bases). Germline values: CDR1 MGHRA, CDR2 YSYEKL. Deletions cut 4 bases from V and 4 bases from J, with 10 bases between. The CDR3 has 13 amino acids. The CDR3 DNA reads TGCGCCAGCAGCCTCGGGGGGCTAGAGACCCAGTACTTC. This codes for CASSLGGLETQYF.

CDR3 amino acids: CASSETSRAQPQHF. In DNA form, the CDR3 reads TGTGCCAGCAGTGAAACGAGCAGAGCTCAGCCCCAGCATTTT. V and J are TRBV2 and TRBJ1-5; D unclear. Germline CDR1 SNHLY, CDR2 FYNNEI. Trimming took 2 bases from V and 6 from J, leaving 11 bases between them. CDR3 length: 14 amino acids.

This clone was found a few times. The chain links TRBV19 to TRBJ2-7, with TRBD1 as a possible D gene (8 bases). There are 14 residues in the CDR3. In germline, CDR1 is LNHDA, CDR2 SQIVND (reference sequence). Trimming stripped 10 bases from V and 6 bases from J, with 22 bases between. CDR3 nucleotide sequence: TGTGCCACCAGTGGGAGGGCAGGGGGCACCGAGCAGTACTTC. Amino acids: CATSGRAGGTEQYF. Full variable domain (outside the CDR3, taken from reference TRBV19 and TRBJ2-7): DGGITQSPKYLFRKEGQNVTLSCEQNLNHDAMYWYRQDPGQGLRLIYYSQIVNDFQKGDIAEGYSVSREKKESFPLTVTSAQKNPTAFYLCATSGRAGGTEQYFGPGTRLTVT.

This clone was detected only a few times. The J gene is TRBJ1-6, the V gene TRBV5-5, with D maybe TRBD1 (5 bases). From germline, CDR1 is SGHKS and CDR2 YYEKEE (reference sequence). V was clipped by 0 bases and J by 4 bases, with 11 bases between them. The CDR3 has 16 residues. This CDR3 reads CASSLGWQGYNSPLHF. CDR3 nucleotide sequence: TGTGCCAGCAGCTTGGGGTGGCAGGGTTATAATTCACCCCTCCACTTT.

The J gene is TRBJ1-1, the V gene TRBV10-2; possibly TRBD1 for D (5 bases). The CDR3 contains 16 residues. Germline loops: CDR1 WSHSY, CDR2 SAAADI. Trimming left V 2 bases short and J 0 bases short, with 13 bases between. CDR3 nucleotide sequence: TGCGCCAGCAGTGAGGGGGGGGGTGTCATGAACACTGAAGCTTTCTTT. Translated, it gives CASSEGGGVMNTEAFF.

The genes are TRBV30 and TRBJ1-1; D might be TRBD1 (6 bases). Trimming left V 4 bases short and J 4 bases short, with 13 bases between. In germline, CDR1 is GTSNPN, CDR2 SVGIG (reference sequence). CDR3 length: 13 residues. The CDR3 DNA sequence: TGTGCCTGGAAGCGGGGGCTTAGCACTGAAGCTTTCTTT. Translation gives CAWKRGLSTEAFF.

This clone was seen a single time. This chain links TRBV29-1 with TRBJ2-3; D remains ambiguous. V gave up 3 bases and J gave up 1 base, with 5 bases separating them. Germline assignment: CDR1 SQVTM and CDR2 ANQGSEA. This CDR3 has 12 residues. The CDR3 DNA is TGCAGCGTTGACGAAGGCACAGATACGCAGTATTTT. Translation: CSVDEGTDTQYF.

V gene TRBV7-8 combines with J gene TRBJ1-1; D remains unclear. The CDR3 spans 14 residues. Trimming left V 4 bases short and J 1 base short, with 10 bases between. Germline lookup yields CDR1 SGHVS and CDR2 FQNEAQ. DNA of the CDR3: TGTGCCAGCAGCTCCCTAGGAAAGAACACTGAAGCTTTCTTT. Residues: CASSSLGKNTEAFF.

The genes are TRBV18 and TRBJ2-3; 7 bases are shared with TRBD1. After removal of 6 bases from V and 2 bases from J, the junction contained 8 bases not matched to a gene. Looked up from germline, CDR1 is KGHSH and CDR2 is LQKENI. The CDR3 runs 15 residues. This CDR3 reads CASSPIQGYTDTQYF. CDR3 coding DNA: TGTGCCAGCTCCCCCATACAGGGGTACACAGATACGCAGTATTTT.

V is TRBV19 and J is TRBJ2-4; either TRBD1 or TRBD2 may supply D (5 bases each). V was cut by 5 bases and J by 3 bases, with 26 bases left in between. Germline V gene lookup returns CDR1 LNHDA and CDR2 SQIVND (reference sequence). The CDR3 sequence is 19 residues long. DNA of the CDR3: TGTGCCAGTAGTGGGCGGTTAGGGACCGCGTCGTATAGCAAAAACATTCAGTACTTC. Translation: CASSGRLGTASYSKNIQYF.

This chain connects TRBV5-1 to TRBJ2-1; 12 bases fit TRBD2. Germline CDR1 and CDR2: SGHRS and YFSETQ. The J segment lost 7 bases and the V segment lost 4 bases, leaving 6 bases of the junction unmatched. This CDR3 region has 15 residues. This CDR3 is CASSQTSGGSNEQFF. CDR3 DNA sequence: TGCGCCAGCAGCCAGACTAGCGGGGGTTCTAATGAGCAGTTCTTC.

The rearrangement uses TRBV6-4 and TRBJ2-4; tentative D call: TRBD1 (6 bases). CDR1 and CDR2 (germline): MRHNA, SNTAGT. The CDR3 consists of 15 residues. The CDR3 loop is CARGETKGVPYIQYF. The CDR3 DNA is TGTGCTAGAGGCGAGACAAAGGGGGTCCCGTACATTCAGTACTTC.

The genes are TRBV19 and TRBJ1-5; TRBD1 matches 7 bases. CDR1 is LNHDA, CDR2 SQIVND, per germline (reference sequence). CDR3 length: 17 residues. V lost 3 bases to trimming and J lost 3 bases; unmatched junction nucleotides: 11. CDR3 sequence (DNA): TGTGCCAGTAGTATCGACAGGGTCAGGGGTAACAATCAGCCCCAGCATTTT. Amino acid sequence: CASSIDRVRGNNQPQHF.

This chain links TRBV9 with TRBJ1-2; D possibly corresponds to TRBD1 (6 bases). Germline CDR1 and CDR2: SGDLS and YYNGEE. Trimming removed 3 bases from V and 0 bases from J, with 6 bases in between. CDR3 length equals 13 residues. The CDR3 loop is CASSAGANYGYTF. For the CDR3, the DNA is TGTGCCAGCAGCGCAGGGGCTAACTATGGCTACACCTTC. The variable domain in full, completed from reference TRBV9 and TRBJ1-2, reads DSGVTQTPKHLITATGQRVTLRCSPRSGDLSVYWYQQSLDQGLQFLIQYYNGEERAKGNILERFSAQQFPDLHSELNLSSLELGDSALYFCASSAGANYGYTFGSGTRLTVV.

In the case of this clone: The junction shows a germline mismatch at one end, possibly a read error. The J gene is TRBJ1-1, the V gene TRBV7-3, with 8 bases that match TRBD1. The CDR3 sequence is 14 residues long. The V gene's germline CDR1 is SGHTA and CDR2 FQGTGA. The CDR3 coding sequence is TGTGCCAGCAGCCTAACAGGACAGGGTACTGAAGCTTTCTTT. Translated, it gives CASSLTGQGTEAFF.

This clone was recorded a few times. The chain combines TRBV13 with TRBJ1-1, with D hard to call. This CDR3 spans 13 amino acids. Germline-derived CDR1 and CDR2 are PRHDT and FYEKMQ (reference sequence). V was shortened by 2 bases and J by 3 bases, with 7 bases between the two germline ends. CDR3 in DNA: TGTGCCAGCAGCTTAATAAGAGACACTGAAGCTTTCTTT. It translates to CASSLIRDTEAFF. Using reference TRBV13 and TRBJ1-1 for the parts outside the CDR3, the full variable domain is AAGVIQSPRHLIKEKRETATLKCYPIPRHDTVYWYQQGPGQDPQFLISFYEKMQSDKGSIPDRFSAQQFSDYHSELNMSSLELGDSALYFCASSLIRDTEAFFGQGTRLTVV.

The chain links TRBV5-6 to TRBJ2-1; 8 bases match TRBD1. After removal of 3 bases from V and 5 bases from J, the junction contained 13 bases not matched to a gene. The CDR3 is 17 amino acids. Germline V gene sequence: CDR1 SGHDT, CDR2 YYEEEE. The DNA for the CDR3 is TGTGCCAGCAGCTACGACATACAGGGGGACCTGAACAATGAGCAGTTCTTC. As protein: CASSYDIQGDLNNEQFF. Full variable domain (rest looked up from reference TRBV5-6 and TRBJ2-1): DAGVTQSPTHLIKTRGQQVTLRCSPKSGHDTVSWYQQALGQGPQFIFQYYEEEERQRGNFPDRFSGHQFPNYSSELNVNALLLGDSALYLCASSYDIQGDLNNEQFFGPGTRLTVL.